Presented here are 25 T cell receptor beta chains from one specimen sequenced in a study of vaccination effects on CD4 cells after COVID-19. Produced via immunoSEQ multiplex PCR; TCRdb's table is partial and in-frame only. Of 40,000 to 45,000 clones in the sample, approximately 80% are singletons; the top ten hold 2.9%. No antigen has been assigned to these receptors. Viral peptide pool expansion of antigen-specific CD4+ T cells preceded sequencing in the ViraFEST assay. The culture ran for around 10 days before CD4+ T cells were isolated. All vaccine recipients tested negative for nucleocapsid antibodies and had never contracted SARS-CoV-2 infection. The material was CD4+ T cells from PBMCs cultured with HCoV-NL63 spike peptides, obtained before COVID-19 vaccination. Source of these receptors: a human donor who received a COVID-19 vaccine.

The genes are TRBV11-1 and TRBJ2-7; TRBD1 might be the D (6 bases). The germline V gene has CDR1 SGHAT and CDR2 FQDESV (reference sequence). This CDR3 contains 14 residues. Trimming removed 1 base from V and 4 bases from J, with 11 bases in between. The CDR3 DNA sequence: TGTGCCAGCAGCTTAGATCTGGGGGCTTACGAGCAGTACGTC. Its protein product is CASSLDLGAYEQYV.

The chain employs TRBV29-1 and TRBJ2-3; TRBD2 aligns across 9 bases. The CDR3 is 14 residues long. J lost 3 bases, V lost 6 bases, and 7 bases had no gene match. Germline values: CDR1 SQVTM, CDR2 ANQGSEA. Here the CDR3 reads CSVGGGGATDTQYF. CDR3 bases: TGCAGCGTCGGGGGCGGGGGGGCGACAGATACGCAGTATTTT.

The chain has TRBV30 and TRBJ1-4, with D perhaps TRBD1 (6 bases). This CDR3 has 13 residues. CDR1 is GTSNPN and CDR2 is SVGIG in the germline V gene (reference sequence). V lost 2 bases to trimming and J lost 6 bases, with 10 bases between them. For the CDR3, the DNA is TGTGCCTGGAGTCCCGGGACATATGAAAAACTGTTTTTT. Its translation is CAWSPGTYEKLFF.

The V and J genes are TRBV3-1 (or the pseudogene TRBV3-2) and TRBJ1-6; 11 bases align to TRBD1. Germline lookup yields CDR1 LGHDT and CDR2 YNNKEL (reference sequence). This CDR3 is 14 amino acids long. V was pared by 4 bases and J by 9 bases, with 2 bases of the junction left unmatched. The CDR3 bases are TGTGCCAGCAGCCCGGACAGGGGGCTTTCACCCCTCCACTTT. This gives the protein CASSPDRGLSPLHF.

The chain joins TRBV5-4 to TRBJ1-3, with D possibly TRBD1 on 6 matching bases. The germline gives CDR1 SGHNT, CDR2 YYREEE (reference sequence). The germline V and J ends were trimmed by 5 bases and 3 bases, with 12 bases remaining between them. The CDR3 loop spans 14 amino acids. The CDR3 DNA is TGTGCCAGCAGACCCACAGGGAGTGGAAACACCATATATTTT. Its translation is CASRPTGSGNTIYF.

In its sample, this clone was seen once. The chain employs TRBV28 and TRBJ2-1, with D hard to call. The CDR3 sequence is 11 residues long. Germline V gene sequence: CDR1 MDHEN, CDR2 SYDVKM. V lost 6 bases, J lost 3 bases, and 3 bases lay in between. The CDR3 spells CASSVYNEQFF. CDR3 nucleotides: TGTGCCAGCAGCGTCTACAATGAGCAGTTCTTC.

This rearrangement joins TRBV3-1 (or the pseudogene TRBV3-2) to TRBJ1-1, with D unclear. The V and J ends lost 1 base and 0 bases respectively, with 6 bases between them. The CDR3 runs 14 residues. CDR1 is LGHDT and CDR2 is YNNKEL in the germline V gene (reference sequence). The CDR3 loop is CASSQGTVNTEAFF. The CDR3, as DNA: TGTGCCAGCAGCCAAGGTACGGTGAACACTGAAGCTTTCTTT.

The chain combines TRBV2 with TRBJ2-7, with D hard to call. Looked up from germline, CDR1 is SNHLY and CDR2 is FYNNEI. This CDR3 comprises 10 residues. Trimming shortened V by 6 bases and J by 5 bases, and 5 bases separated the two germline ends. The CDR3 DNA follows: TGTGCCAGCAGCGTGAACGAGCAGTACGTC. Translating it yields CASSVNEQYV.

This CDR3 reads CASSPRAGEVYNEQFF. In nucleotides, the CDR3 is TGCGCCAGCAGCCCCCGAGCGGGGGAAGTCTACAATGAGCAGTTCTTC. The rearrangement links TRBV5-1 to TRBJ2-1; TRBD2 aligns across 8 bases. CDR3 length: 16 residues. The germline CDR1 and CDR2 sequences are SGHRS and YFSETQ. With 4 bases clipped from V and 3 bases from J, the junction kept 9 bases outside the gene matches.

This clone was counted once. Here the CDR3 DNA reads TGTGCCAGCGACTCTGGAAACACCATATATTTT. This translates into CASDSGNTIYF. The chain joins TRBV18 to TRBJ1-3; D is undetermined. Germline V gene lookup returns CDR1 KGHSH and CDR2 LQKENI. Trimming removed 8 bases at V and 0 bases at J, with 2 bases between. The CDR3 is made up of 11 amino acids. Full variable domain (outside the CDR3, taken from reference TRBV18 and TRBJ1-3): NAGVMQNPRHLVRRRGQEARLRCSPMKGHSHVYWYRQLPEEGLKFMVYLQKENIIDESGMPKERFSAEFPKEGPSILRIQQVVRGDSAAYFCASDSGNTIYFGEGSWLTVV.

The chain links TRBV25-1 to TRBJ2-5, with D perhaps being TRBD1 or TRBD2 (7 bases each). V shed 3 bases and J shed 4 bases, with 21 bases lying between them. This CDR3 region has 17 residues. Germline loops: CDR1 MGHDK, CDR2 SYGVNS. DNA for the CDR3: TGTGCCAGCAGTGAGAGACAGGGTTGGCGGGGGAGAGAGACCCAGTACTTC. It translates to CASSERQGWRGRETQYF.

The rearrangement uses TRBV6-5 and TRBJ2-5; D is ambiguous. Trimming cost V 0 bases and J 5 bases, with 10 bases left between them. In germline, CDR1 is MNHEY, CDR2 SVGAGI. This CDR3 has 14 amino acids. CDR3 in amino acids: CASSYSTSVETQYF. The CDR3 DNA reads TGTGCCAGCAGTTACTCGACCAGCGTCGAGACCCAGTACTTC.

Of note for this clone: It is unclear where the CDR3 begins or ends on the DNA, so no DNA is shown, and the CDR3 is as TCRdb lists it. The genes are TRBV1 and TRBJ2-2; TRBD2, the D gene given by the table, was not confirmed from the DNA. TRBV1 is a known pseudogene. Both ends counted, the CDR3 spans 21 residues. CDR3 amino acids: CTSSQAPLNVGGGARCGELFF.

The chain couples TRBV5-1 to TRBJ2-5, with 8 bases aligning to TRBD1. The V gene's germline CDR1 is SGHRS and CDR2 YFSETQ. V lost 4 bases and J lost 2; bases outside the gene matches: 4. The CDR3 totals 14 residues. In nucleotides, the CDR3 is TGCGCCAGCAGCAAAGGACAGGGACAAGAGACCCAGTACTTC. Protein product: CASSKGQGQETQYF.

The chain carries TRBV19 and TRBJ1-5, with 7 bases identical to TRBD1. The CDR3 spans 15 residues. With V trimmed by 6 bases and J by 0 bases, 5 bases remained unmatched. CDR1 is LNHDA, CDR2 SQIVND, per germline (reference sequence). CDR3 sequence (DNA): TGTGCCAGTAGAAATGACAGGGATAGCAATCAGCCCCAGCATTTT. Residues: CASRNDRDSNQPQHF.

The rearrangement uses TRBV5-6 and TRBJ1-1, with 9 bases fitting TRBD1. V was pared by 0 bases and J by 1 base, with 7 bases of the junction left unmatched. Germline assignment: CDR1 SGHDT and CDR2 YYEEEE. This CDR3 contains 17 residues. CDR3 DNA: TGTGCCAGCAGCTTGGCCATCACAGGGGGCAGGAACACTGAAGCTTTCTTT. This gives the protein CASSLAITGGRNTEAFF. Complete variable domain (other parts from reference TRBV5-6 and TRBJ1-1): DAGVTQSPTHLIKTRGQQVTLRCSPKSGHDTVSWYQQALGQGPQFIFQYYEEEERQRGNFPDRFSGHQFPNYSSELNVNALLLGDSALYLCASSLAITGGRNTEAFFGQGTRLTVV.

As DNA, the CDR3 is TGCAGTGCTAGTTGGACTAGCGGGGGACTAGCCAAAAACATTCAGTACTTC. Translating gives CSASWTSGGLAKNIQYF. This chain connects TRBV20-1 to TRBJ2-4; 13 bases map to TRBD2. With 3 bases clipped from V and 0 bases from J, the junction kept 5 bases outside the gene matches. CDR3 length: 17 residues. CDR1 is DFQATT and CDR2 is SNEGSKA in the germline V gene (reference sequence).

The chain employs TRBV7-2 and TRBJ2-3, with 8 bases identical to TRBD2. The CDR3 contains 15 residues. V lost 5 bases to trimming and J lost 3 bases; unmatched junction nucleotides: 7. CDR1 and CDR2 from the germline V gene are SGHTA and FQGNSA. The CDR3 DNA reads TGTGCCAGCAGCCCCGGGGGGGCGGGGACAGATACGCAGTATTTT. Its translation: CASSPGGAGTDTQYF. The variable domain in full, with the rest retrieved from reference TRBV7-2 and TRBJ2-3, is GAGVSQSPSNKVTEKGKDVELRCDPISGHTALYWYRQSLGQGLEFLIYFQGNSAPDKSGLPSDRFSAERTGGSVSTLTIQRTQQEDSAVYLCASSPGGAGTDTQYFGPGTRLTVL.

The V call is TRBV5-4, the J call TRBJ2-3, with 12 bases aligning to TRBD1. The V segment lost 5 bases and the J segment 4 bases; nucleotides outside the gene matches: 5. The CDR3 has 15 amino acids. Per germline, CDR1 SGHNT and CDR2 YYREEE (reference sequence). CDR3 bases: TGTGCCAGCAGGCGGGACAGGGGGCGGGCAGATACGCAGTATTTT. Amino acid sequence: CASRRDRGRADTQYF.

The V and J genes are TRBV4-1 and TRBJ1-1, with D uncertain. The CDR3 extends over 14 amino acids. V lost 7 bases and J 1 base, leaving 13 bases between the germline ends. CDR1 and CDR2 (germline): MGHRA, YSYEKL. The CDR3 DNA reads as TGCGCCAGCAACGGGAGGACGGAGAACACTGAAGCTTTCTTT. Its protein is CASNGRTENTEAFF.

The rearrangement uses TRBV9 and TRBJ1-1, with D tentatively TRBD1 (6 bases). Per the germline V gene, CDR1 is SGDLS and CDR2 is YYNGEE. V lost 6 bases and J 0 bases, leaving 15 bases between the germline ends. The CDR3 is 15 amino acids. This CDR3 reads CASTRDIRMNTEAFF. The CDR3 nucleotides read TGTGCCAGCACCAGGGACATCCGGATGAACACTGAAGCTTTCTTT.

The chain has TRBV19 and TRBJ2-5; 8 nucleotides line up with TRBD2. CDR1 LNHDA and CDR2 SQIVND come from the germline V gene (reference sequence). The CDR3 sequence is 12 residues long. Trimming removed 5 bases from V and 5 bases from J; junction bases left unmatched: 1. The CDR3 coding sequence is TGTGCCAGTAGTCAGCGGGGGGAGACCCAGTACTTC. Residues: CASSQRGETQYF.

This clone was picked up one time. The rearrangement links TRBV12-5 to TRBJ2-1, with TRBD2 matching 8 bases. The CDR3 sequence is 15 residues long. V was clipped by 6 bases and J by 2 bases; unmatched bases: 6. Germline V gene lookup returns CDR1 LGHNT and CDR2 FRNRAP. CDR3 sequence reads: CASGPGLGTYNEQFF. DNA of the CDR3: TGTGCTAGTGGACCGGGACTAGGGACCTACAATGAGCAGTTCTTC.

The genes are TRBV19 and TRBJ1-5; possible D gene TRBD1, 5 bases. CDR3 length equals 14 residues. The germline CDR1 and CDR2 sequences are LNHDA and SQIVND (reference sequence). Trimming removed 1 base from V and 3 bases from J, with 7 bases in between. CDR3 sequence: CASSIATVNQPQHF. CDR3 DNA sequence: TGTGCCAGTAGTATAGCGACAGTCAATCAGCCCCAGCATTTT.

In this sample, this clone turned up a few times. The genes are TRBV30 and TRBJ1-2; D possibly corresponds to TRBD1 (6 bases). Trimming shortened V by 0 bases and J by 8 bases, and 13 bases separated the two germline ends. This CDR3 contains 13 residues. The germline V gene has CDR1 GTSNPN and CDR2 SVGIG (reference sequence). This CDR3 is CAWSVPLTGGYTF. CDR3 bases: TGTGCCTGGAGTGTACCATTGACAGGAGGCTACACCTTC.